These 30 T cell receptor beta chains originate from one sample sequenced in a study of cytomegalovirus exposure and HLA in healthy donors listed by TCRdb under 2017. Library method: the immunoSEQ multiplex PCR assay. For the multiplex PCR, a mixture combining 60 forward primers for TCR Vbeta segments and 13 reverse primers for TCR Jbeta segments was used. Here the immuneACCESS table is served through TCRdb, limited to in-frame sequences with V and J called. Missing clones are a known gap in these copies; in checked studies unresolved V genes cover under half, and the rest lacks a known reason. The sample has 150,000 to 200,000 clones on record, 77% of them singletons. The top ten constitute around 3.2% of the sample. The source material was PBMCs. These receptors were taken from a female donor in good health and CMV-seronegative.

This chain links TRBV9 with TRBJ2-1; D perhaps matches TRBD2 (5 bases). Looked up from germline, CDR1 is SGDLS and CDR2 is YYNGEE. V was clipped by 3 bases and J by 4 bases, with 17 bases between them. This CDR3 region has 16 residues. CDR3 sequence: CASSAETRFGYNEQFF. The CDR3 nucleotides read TGTGCCAGCAGCGCCGAAACTAGGTTTGGGTACAATGAGCAGTTCTTC.

The chain links TRBV6-4 to TRBJ2-3; weak D call: TRBD2 (5 bases). In germline, CDR1 is MRHNA, CDR2 SNTAGT. The CDR3 loop spans 15 amino acids. V shed 0 bases and J shed 0 bases, with 7 bases lying between them. The CDR3 DNA reads TGTGCCAGCAGTGACTCGGGAGAAAGCACAGATACGCAGTATTTT. This translates into CASSDSGESTDTQYF.

The chain couples TRBV18 to TRBJ2-2, with a tentative D call TRBD1 (6 bases). The CDR3 extends over 16 amino acids. The germline V gene encodes CDR1 KGHSH and CDR2 LQKENI. The V end lost 4 bases, the J end lost 3 bases, and 15 bases lay between the germline ends. The CDR3 DNA sequence: TGTGCCAGCTCACACAGGGTCGGGAAGGACACCGGGGAGCTGTTTTTT. Amino acid sequence: CASSHRVGKDTGELFF.

The chain links TRBV7-2 to TRBJ1-5; D is perhaps TRBD1 (6 bases). Germline V gene lookup returns CDR1 SGHTA and CDR2 FQGNSA. The V gene lost 6 bases and the J gene lost 0 bases, with 15 bases spanning the gap. The CDR3 runs to 16 residues. In DNA form, the CDR3 reads TGTGCCAGCAGTATTACAGGGCGTGTTAGCAATCAGCCCCAGCATTTT. This translates into CASSITGRVSNQPQHF.

This rearrangement joins TRBV9 to TRBJ2-1, with 11 nucleotides matching TRBD2. J lost 2 bases, V lost 2 bases, and 3 bases had no gene match. The CDR3 loop spans 16 amino acids. CDR1 and CDR2 from the germline V gene are SGDLS and YYNGEE. The DNA of the CDR3 is TGTGCCAGCAGCGTCACTAGCGGGAGTGCCTACAATGAGCAGTTCTTC. Protein sequence: CASSVTSGSAYNEQFF.

The V call is TRBV19, the J call TRBJ2-5; TRBD2 matches at 10 bases. The length of the CDR3 is 15 residues. Germline V CDR1 and CDR2: LNHDA, SQIVND (reference sequence). V was pared by 3 bases and J by 2 bases, with 3 bases of the junction left unmatched. DNA for the CDR3: TGTGCCAGTAGTATTGAGACTAGCGGGCAAGAGACCCAGTACTTC. It specifies CASSIETSGQETQYF.

The V gene is TRBV5-4, the J gene TRBJ2-2, with 7 bases matching TRBD1. This CDR3 region has 16 residues. CDR1 is SGHNT and CDR2 is YYREEE in the germline V gene (reference sequence). V lost 4 bases to trimming and J lost 0 bases; unmatched junction nucleotides: 6. The CDR3 sequence is CASSPPQGPNTGELFF. As DNA, the CDR3 is TGTGCCAGCAGCCCCCCACAGGGGCCGAACACCGGGGAGCTGTTTTTT.

The chain employs TRBV9 and TRBJ2-5, with a possible D match to TRBD2 (5 bases). V lost 3 bases to trimming and J lost 1 base, with 13 bases between them. The CDR3 spans 15 residues. CDR1 SGDLS and CDR2 YYNGEE come from the germline V gene. The CDR3 reads CASSEDLGSQETQYF. Here the CDR3 DNA reads TGTGCCAGCAGCGAGGACTTGGGCAGCCAAGAGACCCAGTACTTC. The full variable domain, rest sourced from reference TRBV9 and TRBJ2-5, is DSGVTQTPKHLITATGQRVTLRCSPRSGDLSVYWYQQSLDQGLQFLIQYYNGEERAKGNILERFSAQQFPDLHSELNLSSLELGDSALYFCASSEDLGSQETQYFGPGTRLLVL.

The chain combines TRBV11-2 with TRBJ2-5, with TRBD1 identical over 8 bases. Germline V gene data show CDR1 as SGHAT and CDR2 as FQNNGV. The V gene end was trimmed by 2 bases and the J gene end by 5 bases; junction bases not matched to a gene: 7. The CDR3 runs to 15 residues. The CDR3 region is CASSLLSGGYETQYF. The CDR3 DNA sequence: TGTGCCAGCAGCTTATTATCAGGGGGCTACGAGACCCAGTACTTC.

The chain links TRBV29-1 to TRBJ1-2; D perhaps matches TRBD1 (6 bases). CDR1 and CDR2 from the germline V gene are SQVTM and ANQGSEA. Trimming stripped 6 bases from V and 0 bases from J, with 8 bases between. This CDR3 spans 12 amino acids. This CDR3 reads CSVGATNYGYTF. In DNA, the CDR3 is TGCAGCGTGGGGGCCACTAACTATGGCTACACCTTC.

This sequence joins TRBV7-7 and TRBJ2-5, with D perhaps matching TRBD1 (5 bases). V was shortened by 3 bases and J by 5 bases, with 13 bases between the two germline ends. Germline V gene lookup returns CDR1 SSHAT and CDR2 FNYEAQ (reference sequence). The CDR3 has 14 residues. The CDR3 protein is CASSFQGLVETQYF. Written as DNA, the CDR3 is TGTGCCAGCAGCTTCCAGGGTCTGGTGGAGACCCAGTACTTC. The full variable domain, with the rest looked up from reference TRBV7-7 and TRBJ2-5, is GAGVSQSPRYKVTKRGQDVTLRCDPISSHATLYWYQQALGQGPEFLTYFNYEAQPDKSGLPSDRFSAERPEGSISTLTIQRTEQRDSAMYRCASSFQGLVETQYFGPGTRLLVL.

The V call is TRBV19, the J call TRBJ1-6, with D possibly matching TRBD1 (5 bases). CDR1 and CDR2 from the germline V gene are LNHDA and SQIVND (reference sequence). The CDR3 sequence is 15 residues long. With 3 bases removed from V and 2 bases from J, the gap between germline ends came to 8 bases. The CDR3 DNA reads as TGTGCCAGTAGTATCCAGGGTACCTATAATTCACCCCTCCACTTT. It translates to CASSIQGTYNSPLHF.

The chain uses TRBV19 and TRBJ2-1, with 10 bases fitting TRBD2. V trimming: 3 bases; J trimming: 2 bases; junction bases outside the gene matches: 4. This CDR3 is built from 16 residues. The V gene's germline CDR1 is LNHDA and CDR2 SQIVND (reference sequence). CDR3 bases: TGTGCCAGTAGTATCCTAGCGGGAGCTCCCTACAATGAGCAGTTCTTC. Translating it yields CASSILAGAPYNEQFF.

The CDR3 loop reads CASSPSLGRNTEAFF. The CDR3 DNA follows: TGTGCCAGCAGCCCCTCGCTGGGGAGGAACACTGAAGCTTTCTTT. The genes are TRBV11-2 and TRBJ1-1; D is unclear. CDR3 length: 15 amino acids. V lost 5 bases, J lost 1 base, and 14 bases lay in between. The germline gives CDR1 SGHAT, CDR2 FQNNGV.

The gene calls are TRBV7-2 and TRBJ2-1; 7 bases align to TRBD2. The CDR3 has 15 amino acids. Looked up from germline, CDR1 is SGHTA and CDR2 is FQGNSA. V lost 1 base and J lost 7; bases outside the gene matches: 7. This CDR3 reads CASSLVAGIWNEQFF. CDR3 in DNA: TGTGCCAGCAGCTTAGTAGCGGGTATCTGGAATGAGCAGTTCTTC.

This chain links TRBV7-3 with TRBJ1-1, with 7 bases that match TRBD1. This CDR3 region has 14 residues. The V gene end was trimmed by 5 bases and the J gene end by 4 bases; junction bases not matched to a gene: 7. From germline, CDR1 is SGHTA and CDR2 FQGTGA. This chain's CDR3 is CASSTQTGSTEAFF. In nucleotides, the CDR3 is TGTGCCAGCAGCACCCAGACAGGGAGCACTGAAGCTTTCTTT.

The chain combines TRBV28 with TRBJ1-1; TRBD1 matches 9 bases. The CDR3 length is 16 residues. With V trimmed by 6 bases and J by 0 bases, 8 bases remained unmatched. Germline-derived CDR1 and CDR2 are MDHEN and SYDVKM. The CDR3 nucleotides are TGTGCCAGCAGCGGGACAGGGAGAGTCATGAACACTGAAGCTTTCTTT. As protein: CASSGTGRVMNTEAFF.

V is TRBV19 and J is TRBJ2-1; D unclear. Trimming shortened V by 3 bases and J by 4 bases, and 4 bases separated the two germline ends. The germline V gene encodes CDR1 LNHDA and CDR2 SQIVND (reference sequence). The CDR3 extends over 12 amino acids. This chain's CDR3 is CASSILYNEQFF. CDR3 sequence (DNA): TGTGCCAGTAGTATCCTATACAATGAGCAGTTCTTC. Variable domain in full (rest from reference TRBV19 and TRBJ2-1): DGGITQSPKYLFRKEGQNVTLSCEQNLNHDAMYWYRQDPGQGLRLIYYSQIVNDFQKGDIAEGYSVSREKKESFPLTVTSAQKNPTAFYLCASSILYNEQFFGPGTRLTVL.

V is TRBV7-2 and J is TRBJ2-6; TRBD1 matches at 10 bases. CDR1 and CDR2 from the germline V gene are SGHTA and FQGNSA. The CDR3 sequence is 18 residues long. With V trimmed by 4 bases and J by 0 bases, 6 bases remained unmatched. The CDR3 loop reads CASSSPGTGVSGANVLTF. The DNA of the CDR3 is TGTGCCAGCAGCTCTCCTGGGACAGGGGTCTCTGGGGCCAACGTCCTGACTTTC.

V is TRBV19 and J is TRBJ1-5, with TRBD1 as a possible D gene (5 bases). V was trimmed by 5 bases and J by 4 bases, leaving 9 bases between them. Germline values: CDR1 LNHDA, CDR2 SQIVND (reference sequence). This CDR3 is 13 amino acids long. The CDR3 coding sequence is TGTGCCAGTAGTGACCACAGGAATCAGCCCCAGCATTTT. This codes for CASSDHRNQPQHF. Full variable domain (rest looked up from reference TRBV19 and TRBJ1-5): DGGITQSPKYLFRKEGQNVTLSCEQNLNHDAMYWYRQDPGQGLRLIYYSQIVNDFQKGDIAEGYSVSREKKESFPLTVTSAQKNPTAFYLCASSDHRNQPQHFGDGTRLSIL.

The chain recombines TRBV30 with TRBJ2-7; D perhaps matches TRBD1 (6 bases). The germline V and J ends were trimmed by 3 bases and 7 bases, with 22 bases remaining between them. Germline CDR1 is GTSNPN and CDR2 is SVGIG (reference sequence). CDR3 length equals 15 residues. The CDR3 bases are TGTGCCTGGAGCGAAGGTGGGGGCCCTGAGGTTGAGCAGTACTTC. This translates into CAWSEGGGPEVEQYF.

The V gene is TRBV30, the J gene TRBJ1-1; TRBD1 agrees at 7 bases. The CDR3 consists of 13 residues. From germline, CDR1 is GTSNPN and CDR2 SVGIG (reference sequence). Trimming removed 5 bases from V and 0 bases from J; junction bases left unmatched: 3. The CDR3 DNA reads as TGTGCCTGGGACAGGGCAATGAACACTGAAGCTTTCTTT. This translates into CAWDRAMNTEAFF.

V usage is TRBV15 and J usage is TRBJ1-1; D may be TRBD1 (6 bases). The CDR3 loop spans 13 amino acids. The V end was cut by 8 bases, the J end by 2 bases, with 12 bases between. The V gene's germline CDR1 is LNHNV and CDR2 YYDKDF (reference sequence). CDR3: CATGTGFNTEAFF. CDR3 nucleotides: TGTGCCACCGGAACAGGGTTTAACACTGAAGCTTTCTTT.

This clone was counted a single time. The chain links TRBV7-9 to TRBJ2-3, with TRBD2 identical over 7 bases. The CDR3 is 15 amino acids. Germline V gives CDR1 SEHNR, CDR2 FQNEAQ (reference sequence). The ends lost 8 bases at V and 2 bases at J; junction bases unmatched: 10. The CDR3 DNA is TGTGCCAGCGGAACCGGGCTAGCGGACACAGATACGCAGTATTTT. Protein: CASGTGLADTDTQYF.

This clone was recorded a few times. This same CDR3 is encoded by further DNA sequences in the sample. The genes are TRBV9 and TRBJ2-2; no reliable D call. Per the germline V gene, CDR1 is SGDLS and CDR2 is YYNGEE. With 2 bases removed from V and 5 bases from J, the gap between germline ends came to 4 bases. The CDR3 consists of 12 residues. CDR3 region: CASSVRTGELFF. The CDR3 bases are TGTGCCAGCAGCGTCCGGACCGGGGAGCTGTTTTTT. Full variable domain (missing parts from reference TRBV9 and TRBJ2-2): DSGVTQTPKHLITATGQRVTLRCSPRSGDLSVYWYQQSLDQGLQFLIQYYNGEERAKGNILERFSAQQFPDLHSELNLSSLELGDSALYFCASSVRTGELFFGEGSRLTVL.

This chain uses TRBV6-6 with TRBJ2-4; 12 bases line up with TRBD2. The CDR3 totals 14 residues. Germline-derived CDR1 and CDR2 are MNHNY and SVGAGI (reference sequence). The ends lost 5 bases at V and 7 bases at J; junction bases unmatched: 3. The CDR3 sequence is CASSQTSGSNIQYF. In nucleotides, the CDR3 is TGTGCCAGCAGTCAGACTAGCGGGAGTAACATTCAGTACTTC.

This clone was recorded a few times. J is TRBJ2-6 and V is TRBV5-1; the D is unclear. In germline, CDR1 is SGHRS, CDR2 YFSETQ. Trimming took off 4 bases at V and 4 bases at J, with 6 bases between the two ends. This CDR3 has 13 amino acids. The CDR3 reads CASSLEGANVLTF. The CDR3 bases are TGCGCCAGCAGCCTCGAGGGGGCCAACGTCCTGACTTTC.

This chain links TRBV29-1 with TRBJ2-3; 10 nucleotides align to TRBD2. The CDR3 totals 17 residues. CDR1 is SQVTM, CDR2 ANQGSEA, per germline. V trimming: 1 base; J trimming: 5 bases; junction bases outside the gene matches: 12. The CDR3 loop reads CSVEVPWLAGAEDTQYF. In nucleotides, the CDR3 is TGCAGCGTTGAAGTACCCTGGCTAGCGGGAGCTGAAGATACGCAGTATTTT.

The gene calls are TRBV25-1 and TRBJ1-1; 7 bases are shared with TRBD1. The CDR3 has 15 amino acids. Trimming removed 4 bases from V and 0 bases from J; junction bases left unmatched: 5. Germline CDR1 and CDR2: MGHDK and SYGVNS. DNA of the CDR3: TGTGCCAGCAGTGCTTTGGGACAGCTGAACACTGAAGCTTTCTTT. It translates to CASSALGQLNTEAFF. The variable domain in full, completed from reference TRBV25-1 and TRBJ1-1, reads EADIYQTPRYLVIGTGKKITLECSQTMGHDKMYWYQQDPGMELHLIHYSYGVNSTEKGDLSSESTVSRIRTEHFPLTLESARPSHTSQYLCASSALGQLNTEAFFGQGTRLTVV.

The chain couples TRBV2 to TRBJ2-4; no definite D call. The V end was cut by 6 bases, the J end by 5 bases, with 8 bases between. CDR1 and CDR2 from the germline V gene are SNHLY and FYNNEI. CDR3 length: 12 amino acids. The CDR3 DNA reads TGTGCCAGCAGGACCCGGGAAAACATTCAGTACTTC. As protein: CASRTRENIQYF.